This TCR beta chain was identified in a study of control samples from healthy donors and cancer patients. The germline CDR1 and CDR2 sequences are SGDLS and YYNGEE. The CDR3 loop spans 15 amino acids. The V gene lost 0 bases and the J gene lost 0 bases, with 10 bases spanning the gap. TCRdb keeps only in-frame clones here, not all; method: immunoSEQ multiplex PCR. The sample includes 95,000 to 120,000 clones, just under 85% of them seen just once. Sequenced input: blood. The receptor was derived from a man aged 18 to 35 in good health. V is TRBV9 and J is TRBJ2-7; D gene ambiguous. The CDR3 bases are TGTGCCAGCAGCGTAGCTACTGGTAGCTCCTACGAGCAGTACTTC. It codes for CASSVATGSSYEQYF.